This note documents a single T cell receptor beta chain sequence. This specimen belongs to a study of shared T cell receptors in the human thymus. Produced via immunoSEQ multiplex PCR; TCRdb's table is partial and in-frame only. The profile shows 600,000 to 900,000 clones, 70% to 90% of them singletons. CDR3 length equals 13 residues. With V trimmed by 7 bases and J by 7 bases, 9 bases remained unmatched. Germline CDR1 and CDR2: MDHEN and SYDVKM. The same data also went into a second study, on human thymus T cells. Per that study: Infants served as donors; they were healthy and Finnish and were having corrective surgery for congenital heart defects. Resections that were taken during corrective heart surgery supplied the thymus tissue. In thymic and blood repertoires alike, V and J usage looked biased.

The TCR sequence derives from a girl under three years old with a congenital heart defect. Sample: thymocytes. The chain is built from TRBV28 and TRBJ1-2, with 7 bases that match TRBD1. As DNA, the CDR3 is TGTGCCAGCAATACGACAGGGAGGTGTGGCTACACCTTC. Translating it yields CASNTTGRCGYTF.